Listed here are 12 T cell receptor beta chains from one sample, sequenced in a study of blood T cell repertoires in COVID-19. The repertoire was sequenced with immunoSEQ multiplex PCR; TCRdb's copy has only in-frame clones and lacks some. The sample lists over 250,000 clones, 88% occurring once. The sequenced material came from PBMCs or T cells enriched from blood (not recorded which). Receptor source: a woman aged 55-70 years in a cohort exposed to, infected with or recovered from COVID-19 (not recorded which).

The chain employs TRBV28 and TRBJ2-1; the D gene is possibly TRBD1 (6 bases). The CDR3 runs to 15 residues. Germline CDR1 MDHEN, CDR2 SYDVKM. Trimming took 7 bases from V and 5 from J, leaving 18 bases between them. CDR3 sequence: CASTTAGTWDNEQFF. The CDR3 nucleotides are TGTGCCAGCACTACCGCCGGGACATGGGACAATGAGCAGTTCTTC.

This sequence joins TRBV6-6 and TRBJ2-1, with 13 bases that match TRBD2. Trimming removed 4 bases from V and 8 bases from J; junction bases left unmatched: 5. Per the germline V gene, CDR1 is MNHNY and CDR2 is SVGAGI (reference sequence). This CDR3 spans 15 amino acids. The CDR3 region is CASSLLAGGPDEQFF. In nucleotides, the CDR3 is TGTGCCAGCAGTTTACTAGCGGGAGGGCCGGATGAGCAGTTCTTC.

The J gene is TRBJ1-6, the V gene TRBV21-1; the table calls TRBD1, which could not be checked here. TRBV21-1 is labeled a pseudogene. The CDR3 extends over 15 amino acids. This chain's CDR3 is CASTGAPGHGSPLHF. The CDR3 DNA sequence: TGTGCCAGCACAGGGGCCCCGGGCCATGGATCACCCCTCCACTTT.

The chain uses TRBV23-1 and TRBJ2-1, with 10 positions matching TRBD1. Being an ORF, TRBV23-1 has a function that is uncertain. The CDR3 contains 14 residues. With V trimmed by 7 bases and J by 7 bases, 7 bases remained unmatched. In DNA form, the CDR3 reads TGCGCCAGCAAACCGGGACAGGGGAAGAATGAGCAGTTCTTC. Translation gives CASKPGQGKNEQFF.

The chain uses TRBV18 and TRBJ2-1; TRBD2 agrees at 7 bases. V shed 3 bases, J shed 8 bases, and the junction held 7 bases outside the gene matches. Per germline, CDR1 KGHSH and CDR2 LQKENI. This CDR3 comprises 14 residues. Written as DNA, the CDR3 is TGTGCCAGCTCACCTTCGGGAGGAATCTATGAGCAGTTCTTC. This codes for CASSPSGGIYEQFF.

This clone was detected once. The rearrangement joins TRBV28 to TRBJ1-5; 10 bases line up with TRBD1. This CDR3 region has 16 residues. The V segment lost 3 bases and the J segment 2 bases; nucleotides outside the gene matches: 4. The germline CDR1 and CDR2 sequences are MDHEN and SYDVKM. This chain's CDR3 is CASSFGTGARNQPQHF. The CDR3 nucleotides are TGTGCCAGCAGTTTTGGGACAGGGGCCCGCAATCAGCCCCAGCATTTT.

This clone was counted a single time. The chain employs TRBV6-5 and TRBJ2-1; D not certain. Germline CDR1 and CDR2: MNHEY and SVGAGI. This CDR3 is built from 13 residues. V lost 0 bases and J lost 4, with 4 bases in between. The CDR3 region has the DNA TGTGCCAGCAGTTACTCCAGGTACAATGAGCAGTTCTTC. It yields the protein CASSYSRYNEQFF.

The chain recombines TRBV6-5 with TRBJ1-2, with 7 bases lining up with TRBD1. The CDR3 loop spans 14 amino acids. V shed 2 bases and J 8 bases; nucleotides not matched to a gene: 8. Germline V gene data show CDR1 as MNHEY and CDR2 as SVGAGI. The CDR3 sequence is CASSYGETGSGYTF. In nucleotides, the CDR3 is TGTGCCAGCAGTTACGGGGAGACAGGGAGCGGCTACACCTTC.

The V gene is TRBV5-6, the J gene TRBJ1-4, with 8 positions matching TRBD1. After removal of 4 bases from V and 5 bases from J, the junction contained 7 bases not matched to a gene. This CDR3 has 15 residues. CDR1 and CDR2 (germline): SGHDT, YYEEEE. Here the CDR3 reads CASSPDREGNEKLFF. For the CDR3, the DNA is TGTGCCAGCAGCCCGGACAGGGAGGGGAATGAAAAACTGTTTTTT.

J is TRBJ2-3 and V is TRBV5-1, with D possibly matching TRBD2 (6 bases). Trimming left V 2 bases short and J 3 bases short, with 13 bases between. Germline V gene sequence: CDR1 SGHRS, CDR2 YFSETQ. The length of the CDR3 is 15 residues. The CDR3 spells CASSFNGRGTDTQYF. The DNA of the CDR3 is TGCGCCAGCAGCTTCAACGGGAGAGGTACAGATACGCAGTATTTT.

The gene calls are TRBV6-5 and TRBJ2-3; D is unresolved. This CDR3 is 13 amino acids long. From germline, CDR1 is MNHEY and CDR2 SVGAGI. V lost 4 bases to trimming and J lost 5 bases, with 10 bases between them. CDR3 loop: CASSLTQRDTQYF. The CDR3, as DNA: TGTGCCAGCAGTTTAACCCAGCGAGATACGCAGTATTTT.

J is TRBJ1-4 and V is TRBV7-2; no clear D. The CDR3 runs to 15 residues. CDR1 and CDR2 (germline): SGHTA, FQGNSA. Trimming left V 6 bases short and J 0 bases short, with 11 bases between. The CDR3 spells CASRFNTATNEKLFF. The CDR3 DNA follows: TGTGCCAGCAGGTTTAACACCGCAACTAATGAAAAACTGTTTTTT.